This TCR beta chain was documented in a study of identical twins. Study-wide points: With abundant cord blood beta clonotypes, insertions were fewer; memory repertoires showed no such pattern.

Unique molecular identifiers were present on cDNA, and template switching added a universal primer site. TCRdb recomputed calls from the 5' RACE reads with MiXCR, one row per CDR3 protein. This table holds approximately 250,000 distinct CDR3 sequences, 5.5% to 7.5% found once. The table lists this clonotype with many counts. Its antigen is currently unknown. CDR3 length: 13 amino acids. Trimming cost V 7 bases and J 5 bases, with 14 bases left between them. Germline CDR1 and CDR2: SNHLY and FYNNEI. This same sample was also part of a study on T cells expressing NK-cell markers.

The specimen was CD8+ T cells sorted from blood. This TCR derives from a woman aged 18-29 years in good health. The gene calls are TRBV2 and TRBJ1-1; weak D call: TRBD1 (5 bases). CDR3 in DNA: TGTGCCAGCAACTGGGGGAAGGATACTGAAGCTTTCTTT. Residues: CASNWGKDTEAFF.